These 32 T cell receptor beta chains were sequenced from one sample in a study of cytomegalovirus exposure and HLA in healthy donors. 60 Vbeta and 13 Jbeta primers were used in PCR. Measured with immunoSEQ multiplex PCR; TCRdb has only the in-frame clones, and not every one. Among under 200,000 clones listed, 86% were seen once. The sample taken for sequencing was PBMCs. The origin of the receptors is a woman in her 30s in good health and CMV-seronegative.

The chain joins TRBV5-6 to TRBJ2-7; D is possibly TRBD2 (5 bases). V was trimmed by 4 bases and J by 1 base, leaving 12 bases between them. The germline V gene encodes CDR1 SGHDT and CDR2 YYEEEE. The CDR3 spans 14 residues. This chain's CDR3 is CASSPGPGSYEQYF. CDR3 coding DNA: TGTGCCAGCAGCCCCGGCCCGGGATCCTACGAGCAGTACTTC.

This clone was seen more than once but under ten times. V is TRBV7-2 and J is TRBJ2-5, with D tentatively TRBD2 (5 bases). Germline CDR1 and CDR2: SGHTA and FQGNSA. The CDR3 is 16 residues long. Between the trimmed V and J ends, which lost 4 bases and 5 bases, there was a span of 20 bases. CDR3 DNA: TGTGCCAGCAGCTCCCTGCCTTCTAGCTTGTATGAGACCCAGTACTTC. Its protein is CASSSLPSSLYETQYF. Full variable domain (rest looked up from reference TRBV7-2 and TRBJ2-5): GAGVSQSPSNKVTEKGKDVELRCDPISGHTALYWYRQSLGQGLEFLIYFQGNSAPDKSGLPSDRFSAERTGGSVSTLTIQRTQQEDSAVYLCASSSLPSSLYETQYFGPGTRLLVL.

This rearrangement joins TRBV29-1 to TRBJ2-5; D perhaps matches TRBD2 (6 bases). Germline V gene sequence: CDR1 SQVTM, CDR2 ANQGSEA. This CDR3 comprises 12 residues. V was shortened by 7 bases and J by 7 bases, with 16 bases between the two germline ends. The CDR3 loop reads CSAQTVGGTQYF. As DNA, the CDR3 is TGCAGCGCCCAAACCGTCGGGGGGACCCAGTACTTC.

This chain uses TRBV28 with TRBJ2-1; 8 bases map to TRBD1. This CDR3 comprises 16 residues. The germline CDR1 and CDR2 sequences are MDHEN and SYDVKM. The junction had 8 bases not matched to a gene; V was cut back by 4 bases and J by 3 bases. The CDR3 spells CASSSLDRVSYNEQFF. CDR3 DNA sequence: TGTGCCAGCAGTTCCCTGGACAGGGTCAGCTACAATGAGCAGTTCTTC. Based on the CDR3 plus reference TRBV28 and TRBJ2-1, the full variable domain is DVKVTQSSRYLVKRTGEKVFLECVQDMDHENMFWYRQDPGLGLRLIYFSYDVKMKEKGDIPEGYSVSREKKERFSLILESASTNQTSMYLCASSSLDRVSYNEQFFGPGTRLTVL.

The chain links TRBV7-9 to TRBJ2-7, with 8 nucleotides matching TRBD1. This CDR3 has 13 amino acids. Trimming at V came to 8 bases and at J to 2 bases, leaving 5 bases not matched to a gene. In germline, CDR1 is SEHNR, CDR2 FQNEAQ (reference sequence). CDR3 in DNA: TGTGCCAGCCGGGGGACAGGTACCTACGAGCAGTACTTC. This translates into CASRGTGTYEQYF.

The chain carries TRBV6-6 and TRBJ1-4, with 7 bases identical to TRBD1. V gave up 2 bases and J gave up 7 bases; unmatched junction bases: 7. The germline V gene has CDR1 MNHNY and CDR2 SVGAGI (reference sequence). This CDR3 contains 15 residues. Here the CDR3 reads CASSYVGGVSEKLFF. CDR3 coding DNA: TGTGCCAGCAGTTACGTAGGGGGCGTCAGTGAAAAACTGTTTTTT.

The rearrangement joins TRBV30 to TRBJ1-1; D is unclear. The CDR3 is 13 residues long. Trimming pared 4 bases from V and 1 base from J, leaving 10 bases between. The germline V gene encodes CDR1 GTSNPN and CDR2 SVGIG (reference sequence). The CDR3 bases are TGTGCCTGGACCTCACAGTGGAACACTGAAGCTTTCTTT. It yields the protein CAWTSQWNTEAFF.

V usage is TRBV27 and J usage is TRBJ2-7, with 7 bases lining up with TRBD2. CDR3 length: 15 amino acids. Germline loops: CDR1 MNHEY, CDR2 SMNVEV (reference sequence). V shed 0 bases, J shed 1 base, and the junction held 3 bases outside the gene matches. The CDR3 DNA follows: TGTGCCAGCAGTTTATCGGGGGGGGTTTCCTACGAGCAGTACTTC. Its translation is CASSLSGGVSYEQYF.

The chain links TRBV6-1 to TRBJ2-7; D is possibly TRBD2 (6 bases). CDR3 length equals 12 residues. Deletions cut 5 bases from V and 3 bases from J, with 8 bases between. Per the germline V gene, CDR1 is MNHNS and CDR2 is SASEGT. CDR3 region: CASSLGGYEQYF. Written as DNA, the CDR3 is TGTGCCAGCAGTCTGGGGGGCTACGAGCAGTACTTC.

V is TRBV13 and J is TRBJ1-3; D ambiguous. The V gene's germline CDR1 is PRHDT and CDR2 FYEKMQ (reference sequence). V dropped 5 bases and J dropped 4 bases, with 12 bases sitting between them. CDR3 length: 14 residues. CDR3 in amino acids: CASSLTYTGNTIYF. The CDR3, as DNA: TGTGCCAGCAGCCTCACGTACACAGGAAACACCATATATTTT.

This chain uses TRBV28 with TRBJ2-3; 8 bases are a match to TRBD2. J was trimmed by 0 bases and V by 2 bases; bases with no gene match: 7. The CDR3 covers 17 residues. CDR1 is MDHEN, CDR2 SYDVKM, per germline. The CDR3 region is CASSLVVSGVSTDTQYF. Written as DNA, the CDR3 is TGTGCCAGCAGTTTAGTAGTTAGCGGGGTTAGCACAGATACGCAGTATTTT.

The chain employs TRBV7-9 and TRBJ2-1; no reliable D call. CDR3 length: 12 amino acids. The ends were cut back, 9 bases at V and 10 bases at J, with 16 bases in the middle. Per germline, CDR1 SEHNR and CDR2 FQNEAQ (reference sequence). The DNA of the CDR3 is TGTGCCAGACAGCCCCTGTCTCGGGAGCAGTTCTTC. Translated, it gives CARQPLSREQFF.

The chain couples TRBV5-1 to TRBJ1-1, with D uncertain. The CDR3 has 14 amino acids. The V gene lost 2 bases and the J gene lost 0 bases, with 8 bases spanning the gap. The germline CDR1 and CDR2 sequences are SGHRS and YFSETQ. The CDR3 DNA sequence: TGCGCCAGCAGCTTACAGTCCCTGAACACTGAAGCTTTCTTT. The encoded protein is CASSLQSLNTEAFF.

The CDR3 region has the DNA TGTGCCAGCAGTTTATCGATCGGGAGGGCTGGTAATGAGCAGTTCTTC. As protein: CASSLSIGRAGNEQFF. The genes are TRBV27 and TRBJ2-1; TRBD2 agrees at 8 bases. Germline V gene sequence: CDR1 MNHEY, CDR2 SMNVEV (reference sequence). Trimming took 0 bases from V and 7 from J; bases not matched to a gene: 8. The CDR3 spans 16 residues.

The chain employs TRBV19 and TRBJ2-3; D may be TRBD1 (6 bases). With 2 bases removed from V and 4 bases from J, the gap between germline ends came to 13 bases. The CDR3 has 15 amino acids. In germline, CDR1 is LNHDA, CDR2 SQIVND (reference sequence). CDR3 sequence: CASSINLQGSDTQYF. For the CDR3, the DNA is TGTGCCAGTAGTATAAATCTGCAGGGGTCAGATACGCAGTATTTT.

The chain combines TRBV11-2 with TRBJ2-1; TRBD2 matches at 8 bases. The CDR3 consists of 16 residues. From germline, CDR1 is SGHAT and CDR2 FQNNGV. Trimming took 1 base from V and 2 from J; bases not matched to a gene: 4. The CDR3 nucleotides read TGTGCCAGCAGCTTAGGTGGTAGCGGGACCTACAATGAGCAGTTCTTC. It codes for CASSLGGSGTYNEQFF.

The genes are TRBV4-1 and TRBJ2-1; D perhaps matches TRBD2 (5 bases). Germline V gives CDR1 MGHRA, CDR2 YSYEKL. The CDR3 is made up of 12 amino acids. With 0 bases removed from V and 13 bases from J, the gap between germline ends came to 10 bases. CDR3 sequence: CASSQEERLQFF. CDR3 coding DNA: TGCGCCAGCAGCCAAGAAGAGCGGTTACAGTTCTTC.

The V and J genes are TRBV27 and TRBJ2-1, with a tentative D call TRBD1 (7 bases). Trimming removed 8 bases at V and 8 bases at J, with 16 bases between. The CDR3 is 13 residues long. Looked up from germline, CDR1 is MNHEY and CDR2 is SMNVEV (reference sequence). In DNA, the CDR3 is TGTGCCAGCCAGGGACAGCCTAGCGATGAGCAGTTCTTC. Protein product: CASQGQPSDEQFF.

This sequence joins TRBV29-1 and TRBJ2-7; D is ambiguous. Trimming removed 6 bases from V and 3 bases from J, with 12 bases in between. In germline, CDR1 is SQVTM, CDR2 ANQGSEA. This CDR3 is built from 12 residues. CDR3 in amino acids: CSVYHTDYEQYF. Written as DNA, the CDR3 is TGCAGCGTGTACCACACCGACTACGAGCAGTACTTC.

CDR3 DNA: TGTGCCAGCCTACTACAGGGAACGCCCCAGCATTTT. It specifies CASLLQGTPQHF. The chain is built from TRBV6-1 and TRBJ1-5; D may be TRBD1 (6 bases). This CDR3 is built from 12 residues. V was shortened by 8 bases and J by 9 bases, with 14 bases between the two germline ends. Germline CDR1 is MNHNS and CDR2 is SASEGT.

This chain connects TRBV28 to TRBJ2-7; weak D call: TRBD2 (7 bases). Deletions cut 2 bases from V and 6 bases from J, with 17 bases between. Germline values: CDR1 MDHEN, CDR2 SYDVKM. The CDR3 extends over 15 amino acids. CDR3 DNA sequence: TGTGCCAGCAGTTTAAGAGGGGGGGGGTGGGCCGAGCAGTACTTC. This codes for CASSLRGGGWAEQYF.

J is TRBJ1-1 and V is TRBV28, with 7 positions matching TRBD1. V was pared by 6 bases and J by 9 bases, with 10 bases of the junction left unmatched. Germline lookup yields CDR1 MDHEN and CDR2 SYDVKM. The CDR3 has 13 residues. In DNA, the CDR3 is TGTGCCAGCAGGCCTTCGACAGGGACCAAAGCTTTCTTT. Protein product: CASRPSTGTKAFF.

The V and J genes are TRBV19 and TRBJ2-1; 7 bases are a match to TRBD2. The germline V gene encodes CDR1 LNHDA and CDR2 SQIVND (reference sequence). The CDR3 totals 17 residues. Losses at the gene ends were 7 bases for V and 3 bases for J; bases not matched to a gene: 15. The CDR3 sequence: CASTPRVGGWNYNEQFF. DNA of the CDR3: TGTGCCAGTACTCCCCGGGTCGGGGGGTGGAACTACAATGAGCAGTTCTTC.

The rearrangement joins TRBV19 to TRBJ1-5; unclear D gene. CDR3 length equals 14 residues. Trimming stripped 0 bases from V and 2 bases from J, with 5 bases between. Per the germline V gene, CDR1 is LNHDA and CDR2 is SQIVND (reference sequence). CDR3 bases: TGTGCCAGTAGTATAGATCTAGGCAATCAGCCCCAGCATTTT. Protein: CASSIDLGNQPQHF. The complete variable domain, with remaining parts taken from reference TRBV19 and TRBJ1-5, reads DGGITQSPKYLFRKEGQNVTLSCEQNLNHDAMYWYRQDPGQGLRLIYYSQIVNDFQKGDIAEGYSVSREKKESFPLTVTSAQKNPTAFYLCASSIDLGNQPQHFGDGTRLSIL.

There are a few counts of this clone. The chain uses TRBV6-5 and TRBJ1-6, with TRBD1 as a possible D gene (6 bases). Germline-derived CDR1 and CDR2 are MNHEY and SVGAGI. This CDR3 spans 15 amino acids. V lost 7 bases and J 10 bases, leaving 20 bases between the germline ends. CDR3 bases: TGTGCCAGCACCCGAGGAGGCCAGGGGATCTCACCCCTCCACTTT. Translating gives CASTRGGQGISPLHF.

The chain uses TRBV5-6 and TRBJ2-3; D uncertain. This CDR3 spans 14 amino acids. CDR1 SGHDT and CDR2 YYEEEE come from the germline V gene. Trimming took off 3 bases at V and 0 bases at J, with 8 bases between the two ends. In DNA, the CDR3 is TGTGCCAGCAGCTATCCCCAGAGCACAGATACGCAGTATTTT. It translates to CASSYPQSTDTQYF.

V is TRBV6-1 and J is TRBJ2-1; 7 bases match TRBD2. This CDR3 has 16 amino acids. After removal of 4 bases from V and 3 bases from J, the junction contained 9 bases not matched to a gene. Germline V gene sequence: CDR1 MNHNS, CDR2 SASEGT. CDR3 residues: CASSGTLGRDYNEQFF. The CDR3 DNA sequence: TGTGCCAGCAGTGGGACACTGGGGAGGGACTACAATGAGCAGTTCTTC.

V is TRBV11-2 and J is TRBJ2-5; 7 nucleotides line up with TRBD2. Germline CDR1 SGHAT, CDR2 FQNNGV. Unmatched junction bases numbered 1, after V lost 2 bases and J lost 4 bases. This CDR3 region has 13 residues. In DNA, the CDR3 is TGTGCCAGCAGCTTACCGGGAGGAGAGACCCAGTACTTC. Its translation: CASSLPGGETQYF.

V usage is TRBV6-6 and J usage is TRBJ2-3; unclear D gene. This CDR3 comprises 11 residues. V was shortened by 7 bases and J by 4 bases, with 6 bases between the two germline ends. The germline CDR1 and CDR2 sequences are MNHNY and SVGAGI (reference sequence). The CDR3 DNA follows: TGTGCCAGCACCCTTTCAGATACGCAGTATTTT. Its protein product is CASTLSDTQYF.

This clone is a singleton in its sample. The V call is TRBV10-2, the J call TRBJ2-2; D may be TRBD2 (6 bases). Germline loops: CDR1 WSHSY, CDR2 SAAADI. CDR3 length: 15 residues. Trimming pared 6 bases from V and 4 bases from J, leaving 15 bases between. CDR3 protein: CASSVTPEGTGELFF. CDR3 nucleotides: TGCGCCAGCAGCGTGACTCCGGAGGGCACCGGGGAGCTGTTTTTT.

The rearrangement joins TRBV28 to TRBJ1-1; 8 nucleotides align to TRBD1. Per germline, CDR1 MDHEN and CDR2 SYDVKM. The CDR3 is 16 residues long. V gave up 6 bases and J gave up 4 bases; unmatched junction bases: 13. CDR3 protein: CASRLPQGVEITEAFF. The CDR3 DNA reads TGTGCCAGCAGACTTCCACAGGGGGTAGAAATCACTGAAGCTTTCTTT.

The chain uses TRBV4-1 and TRBJ2-7; 10 bases align to TRBD2. The CDR3 has 15 residues. V was pared by 0 bases and J by 5 bases, with 4 bases of the junction left unmatched. Germline-derived CDR1 and CDR2 are MGHRA and YSYEKL. The CDR3 DNA follows: TGCGCCAGCAGCCAAGAACCGGGACTAGCGAACGAGCAGTACTTC. This encodes CASSQEPGLANEQYF.